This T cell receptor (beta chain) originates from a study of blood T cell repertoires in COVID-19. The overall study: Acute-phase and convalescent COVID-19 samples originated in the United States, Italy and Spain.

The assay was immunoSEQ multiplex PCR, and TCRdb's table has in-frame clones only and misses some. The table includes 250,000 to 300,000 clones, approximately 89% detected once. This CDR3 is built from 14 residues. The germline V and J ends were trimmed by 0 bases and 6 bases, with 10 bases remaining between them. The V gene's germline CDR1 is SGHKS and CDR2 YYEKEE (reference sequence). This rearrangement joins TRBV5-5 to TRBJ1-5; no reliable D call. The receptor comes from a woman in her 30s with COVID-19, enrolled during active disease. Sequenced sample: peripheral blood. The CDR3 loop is CASSLEGGSQPQHF. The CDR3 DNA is TGTGCCAGCAGCTTGGAGGGCGGGTCTCAGCCCCAGCATTTT.